The clone carrying this TCR beta chain showed up just once. Antigen specificity is unknown. V was trimmed by 6 bases and J by 7 bases, leaving 16 bases between them. The CDR3 consists of 13 residues. In germline, CDR1 is SGHTA, CDR2 FQGNSA. This specimen comes from a study of blood T cells in healthy people across ages. The study, taken as a whole, reports: Nothing was known about donor CMV status, and this possibly confounded expanded clonotype changes.

A second about 7 to 11 cycle PCR used barcoded and J-beta primers. TCRdb re-called the 5' RACE reads with MiXCR, one entry per CDR3 protein. The table includes about 1.4 million distinct CDR3 sequences, roughly 60% detected once. This TCR was recovered from a young man in good health. Sample: blood. V is TRBV7-2 and J is TRBJ2-7, with D maybe TRBD1 (6 bases). CDR3 sequence reads: CASRSTLQGEQYF. The CDR3 nucleotides are TGTGCCAGCAGGTCAACCTTACAGGGAGAGCAGTACTTC.